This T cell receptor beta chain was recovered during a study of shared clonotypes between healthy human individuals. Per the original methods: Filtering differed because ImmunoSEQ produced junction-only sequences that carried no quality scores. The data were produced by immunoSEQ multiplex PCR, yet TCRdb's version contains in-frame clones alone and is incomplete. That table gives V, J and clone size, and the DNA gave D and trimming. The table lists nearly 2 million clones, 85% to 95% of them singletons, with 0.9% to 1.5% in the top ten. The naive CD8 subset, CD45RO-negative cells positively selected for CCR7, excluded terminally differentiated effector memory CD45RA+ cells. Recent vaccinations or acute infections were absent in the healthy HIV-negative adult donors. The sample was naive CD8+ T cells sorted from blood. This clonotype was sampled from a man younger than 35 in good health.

CDR3 bases: TGTGCTAGTGGTTTTGGTCTAAACACTGAAGCTTTCTTT. Its protein product is CASGFGLNTEAFF. V and J are TRBV12-5 and TRBJ1-1, with no clear D. CDR3 length equals 13 residues. CDR1 is LGHNT and CDR2 is FRNRAP in the germline V gene. Trimming cost V 3 bases and J 2 bases, with 7 bases left between them.